A single sample gave rise to the 3 T cell receptor beta chains below, sequenced in a study of blood T cell repertoires in COVID-19 (dated by TCRdb to about 2020). The receptor library was made with the immunoSEQ multiplex PCR assay. TCRdb provides this immuneACCESS table in a form limited to in-frame rearrangements. Some clones are lacking; in checked studies, under half of them reflect an unresolved V gene, and why the rest are absent is not known. Here the sample has about 200,000 clones; more than 75% occur a single time. Jointly, the top ten make up 3% of the sample. Sample: peripheral blood. All receptors come from a man between 60 and 75 years old with acute or convalescent COVID-19.

The rearrangement joins TRBV4-1 to TRBJ1-1, with D uncertain. V was cut by 3 bases and J by 0 bases, with 17 bases left in between. CDR1 and CDR2 (germline): MGHRA, YSYEKL. The CDR3 is 17 amino acids. For the CDR3, the DNA is TGCGCCAGCAGCCAGGTTTACACGGGAATTATGAACACTGAAGCTTTCTTT. The encoded protein is CASSQVYTGIMNTEAFF.

The gene calls are TRBV7-9 and TRBJ1-1; D remains unclear. V lost 8 bases and J 2 bases, leaving 12 bases between the germline ends. Germline CDR1 is SEHNR and CDR2 is FQNEAQ (reference sequence). This CDR3 spans 13 amino acids. This CDR3 is CASGRQVNTEAFF. CDR3 coding DNA: TGTGCCAGCGGGAGGCAGGTAAACACTGAAGCTTTCTTT.

The chain employs TRBV6-2 or TRBV6-3 and TRBJ2-2; D gene ambiguous. This CDR3 is built from 12 residues. V lost 5 bases, J lost 3 bases, and 4 bases lay in between. Per germline, CDR1 MNHEY and CDR2 SVGEGT. CDR3: CASSTDTGELFF. CDR3 in DNA: TGTGCCAGCAGTACTGACACCGGGGAGCTGTTTTTT.